The following is a T cell receptor (beta chain) sequence with its context. The target antigen is unknown. These data are taken from a study of vaccination effects on CD4 cells after COVID-19. Peptide-pool stimulation followed by sequencing identified expanded antigen-specific CD4+ clonotypes in the ViraFEST assay. Researchers isolated CD4+ T cells once roughly nine days of culture had elapsed. Nucleocapsid antibodies were negative in the vaccine recipients, who had never had SARS-CoV-2 infection. Some clones are missing from TCRdb's copy, which holds only in-frame ones; the method was immunoSEQ multiplex PCR. This table has roughly 41,000 clones, under 70% appearing once. The germline gives CDR1 MGHDK, CDR2 SYGVNS. V lost 4 bases and J lost 0, with 16 bases in between. CDR3 length: 18 residues.

The chain links TRBV25-1 to TRBJ1-6, with D perhaps TRBD1 (5 bases). The starting material was CD4+ T cells from PBMCs cultured with HCoV-OC43 spike peptides, obtained before COVID-19 vaccination. Regarding subset: HCoV-OC43 spike overlapping peptide pool stimulation. This TCR derives from a human donor who received a COVID-19 vaccine. The chain's CDR3 is CASSGLSGGSSYNSPLHF. The CDR3, as DNA: TGTGCCAGCAGTGGACTCAGTGGGGGGAGCTCCTATAATTCACCCCTCCACTTT.